This T cell receptor beta chain was obtained from a study of vaccination and CD4 T cells after COVID-19. General observations from the study: Convalescent patients displayed spike mono-reactivity in 304 of 307 vaccine-specific clones.

CDR3 length equals 17 residues. Trimming took off 1 base at V and 3 bases at J, with 16 bases between the two ends. Germline V gene sequence: CDR1 SGHVS, CDR2 FQNEAQ. On this clonotype: Antigen specificity is unknown.

CD4+ T cells that had been cultured provided DNA sequenced with the Oncomine TCR Beta short-read assay. MiXCR, applied by TCRdb to the PCR reads, yields one record per CDR3 protein. Of 15,000 to 20,000 distinct CDR3 sequences listed, over 50% were seen once; the top ten hold 21%. Time point meaning: late sampling 161 to 241 days after vaccination in a few convalescent patients. The treatment: roughly 10-day PBMC culture with coronavirus spike peptide pools or control peptides (ViraFEST assay). Expansion of antigen-specific T cells with peptide pools by ViraFEST preceded sequencing of TCRs. The clonotype originates from a human donor who had recovered from COVID-19. The material was CD4+ T cells from blood, cultured in vitro, obtained about 7 months after SARS-CoV-2 vaccination. V is TRBV7-8 and J is TRBJ1-5; no definite D call. Written as DNA, the CDR3 is TGTGCCAGCAGCTTAGGAGAGTGGGGTGGGAACAATCAGCCCCAGCATTTT. This translates into CASSLGEWGGNNQPQHF.